Described below is a single T cell receptor beta chain sequence and its context. The CDR3 runs to 14 residues. V was trimmed by 3 bases and J by 0 bases, leaving 9 bases between them. The germline V gene has CDR1 SGHDT and CDR2 YYEEEE. The data originate from a study of technical replicates of blood from a few donors. Assay: immunoSEQ multiplex PCR; the TCRdb copy retains only in-frame clones and omits some. The sample has 80,000 to 95,000 clones; around 94% are singletons. The V gene is TRBV5-6, the J gene TRBJ1-1, with a weak D call TRBD1 (5 bases). The sequenced sample was T cells isolated from PBMCs. The TCR sequence derives from a human donor in good health. In nucleotides, the CDR3 is TGTGCCAGCAGCTCGGACACCCTGAACACTGAAGCTTTCTTT. Encoded protein: CASSSDTLNTEAFF.